This T cell receptor (beta chain) was sequenced in a study of cytomegalovirus exposure and HLA in healthy donors (dated by TCRdb to between 2016 and 2019). With respect to the entire study: According to a later analysis, one platform produced both the roughly 130 validation repertoires and the 666 repertoires of the first cohort. The aim of the study was to test whether cataloging public T cell receptors could identify signatures of past pathogen exposure. In addition to the first cohort of 666 subjects, a separate validation cohort of around 110 different subjects was used. The study combined high-throughput TCR immunosequencing, statistical association of individual TCRs with disease status, and machine learning to predict cytomegalovirus infection status.

Donors formed part of the validation cohort, which comprised approximately 130 subjects and was distinct from the first cohort of 670 or so subjects. On this clone: Its antigen remains undetermined. No base quality values were provided; no much bigger clone lies one nucleotide off.

The library was generated by the immunoSEQ multiplex PCR assay. Per the source publication's procedure: A statistical classification framework was built for diagnosing cytomegalovirus status from the catalog of TCR beta chain sequences. Not all clones reach the TCRdb copy of this immuneACCESS table, which keeps in-frame sequences only. Checked studies attribute under half of the gap to unresolved V genes and leave the rest unexplained. The V and J calls and clone size are taken from that table; D and trimming were inferred from the DNA. This sample gives around 250,000 clones in total; roughly 87% of them show up just once. In total, the top ten clones hold roughly 3% of the sample. Beyond this particular receptor, the publication reports: The study gave a list of 150 to 200 TCR beta chains associated with cytomegalovirus. Most TCR sequences were observed very rarely across donors, whereas some public TCRs were present in many individuals. Cytomegalovirus status was reported to be diagnosed by the classifier with high specificity and sensitivity in both the original and validation cohorts. Three of the identified cytomegalovirus-associated TCR beta chains were confirmed in vitro to be specific for cytomegalovirus antigens. Subsequent analysis determined that TCRs grouped into clusters in the first cohort also showed a tendency toward co-occurrence across the 120 or so validation repertoires, and 90% to 95% of cluster scores exceeded 0. All 130 or so repertoires were used to score co-occurrence in the validation cohort in a later analysis, because that analysis had no HLA typing for the cohort. The authors suggested that the approach could potentially be extended to other disease states and immunological phenotypes.

The germline V gene encodes CDR1 LGHNA and CDR2 YSLEER. Counted from cysteine to phenylalanine, this CDR3 has 15 amino acids. Left in the record is the CDR3 DNA by itself, 45 bases read in frame from the first base. V and J lose 1 base and 5 bases, and a span of 12 bases separates them. Specimen: PBMCs. The rearranged segments are TRBV4-3 and TRBJ2-1; the D region possibly corresponds to TRBD2 (5 bases align). The TCR comes from a woman under 40 in good health and CMV-seronegative. The CDR3 sequence is CASSQVLAGDNEQFF. At the DNA level, the sequence is TGCGCCAGCAGCCAAGTACTGGCGGGTGACAATGAGCAGTTCTTC.